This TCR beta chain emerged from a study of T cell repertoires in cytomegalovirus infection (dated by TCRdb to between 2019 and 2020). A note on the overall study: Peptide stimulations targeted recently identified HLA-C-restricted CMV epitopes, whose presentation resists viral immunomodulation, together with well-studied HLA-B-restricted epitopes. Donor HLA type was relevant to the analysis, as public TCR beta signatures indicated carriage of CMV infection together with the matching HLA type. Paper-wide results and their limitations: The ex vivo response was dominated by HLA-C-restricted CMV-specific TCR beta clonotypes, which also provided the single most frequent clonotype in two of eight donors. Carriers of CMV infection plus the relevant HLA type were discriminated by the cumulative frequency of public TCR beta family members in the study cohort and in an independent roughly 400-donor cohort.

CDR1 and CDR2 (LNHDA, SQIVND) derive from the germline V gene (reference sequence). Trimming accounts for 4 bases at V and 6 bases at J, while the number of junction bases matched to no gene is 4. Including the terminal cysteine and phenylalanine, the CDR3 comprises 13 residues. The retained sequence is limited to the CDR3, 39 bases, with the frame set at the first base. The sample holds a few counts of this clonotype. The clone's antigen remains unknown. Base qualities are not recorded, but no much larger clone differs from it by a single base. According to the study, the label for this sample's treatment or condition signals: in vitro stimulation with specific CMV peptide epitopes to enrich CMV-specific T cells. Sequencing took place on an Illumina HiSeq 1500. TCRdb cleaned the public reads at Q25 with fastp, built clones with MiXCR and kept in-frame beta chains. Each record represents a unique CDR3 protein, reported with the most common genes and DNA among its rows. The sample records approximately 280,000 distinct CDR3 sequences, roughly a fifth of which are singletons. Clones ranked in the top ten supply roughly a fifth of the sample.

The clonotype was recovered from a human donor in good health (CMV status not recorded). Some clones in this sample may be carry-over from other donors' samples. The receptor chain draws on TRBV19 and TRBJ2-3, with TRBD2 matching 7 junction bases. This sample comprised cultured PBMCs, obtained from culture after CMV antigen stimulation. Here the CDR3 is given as CASSTRDYDTQYF. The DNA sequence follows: TGTGCCAGTAGTACCCGGGACTACGATACGCAGTATTTT.